This TCR beta chain comes out of a study of blood T cells in healthy people across ages. Notes on the study in general: Higher diversity, along with more naive CD4+ cells, distinguished long-lived donors from aged donors.

This clonotype was seen only a few times. Its antigen is as yet unknown. The junction shows a germline mismatch at one end, possibly a read error. The second PCR ran about 6 to 12 cycles with a sample-barcoded 5' primer and J-beta primers. TCRdb re-called the 5' RACE reads with MiXCR, one entry per CDR3 protein. The table lists 750,000 to 950,000 distinct CDR3 sequences, 20% to 30% of them singletons. The CDR3 contains 14 residues. The germline CDR1 and CDR2 sequences are SQVTM and ANQGSEA. The same data also contributed to another study, on T cells of mothers and their children. That paper notes: Several children and their three healthy Caucasian mothers were the donors.

The rearrangement links TRBV29-1 to TRBJ1-1, with TRBD1 as a possible D gene (5 bases). This clonotype originated in a boy aged 5-17 years in good health. The source material was blood. This CDR3 is CSVTDPGPNAEAFF. CDR3 sequence (DNA): TGCAGCGTGACCGATCCAGGGCCGAACGCTGAAGCTTTCTTT.